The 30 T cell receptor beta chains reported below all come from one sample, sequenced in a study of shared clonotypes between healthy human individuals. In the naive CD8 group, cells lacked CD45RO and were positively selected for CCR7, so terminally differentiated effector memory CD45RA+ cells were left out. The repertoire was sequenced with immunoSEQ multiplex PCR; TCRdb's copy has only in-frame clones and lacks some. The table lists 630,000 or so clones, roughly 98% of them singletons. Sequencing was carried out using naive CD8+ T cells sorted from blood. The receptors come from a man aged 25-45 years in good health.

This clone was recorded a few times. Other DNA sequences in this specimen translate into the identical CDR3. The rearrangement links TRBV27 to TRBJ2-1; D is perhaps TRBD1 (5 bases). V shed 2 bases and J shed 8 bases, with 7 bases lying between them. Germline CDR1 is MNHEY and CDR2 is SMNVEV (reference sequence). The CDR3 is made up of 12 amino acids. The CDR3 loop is CASSLLGDEQFF. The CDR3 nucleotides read TGTGCCAGCAGTTTACTAGGGGATGAGCAGTTCTTC.

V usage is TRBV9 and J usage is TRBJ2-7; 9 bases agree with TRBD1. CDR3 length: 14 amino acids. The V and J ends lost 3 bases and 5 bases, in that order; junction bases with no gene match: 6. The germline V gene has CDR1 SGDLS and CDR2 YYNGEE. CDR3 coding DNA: TGTGCCAGCAGCGGGGGACAGGGTTTCCACGAGCAGTACTTC. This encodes CASSGGQGFHEQYF.

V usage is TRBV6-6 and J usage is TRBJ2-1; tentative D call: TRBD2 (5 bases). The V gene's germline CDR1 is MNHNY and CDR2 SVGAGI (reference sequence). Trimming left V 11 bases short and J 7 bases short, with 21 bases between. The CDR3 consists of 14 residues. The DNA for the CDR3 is TGTGCCGAGTCTTATAGCGCCAAACTAAATGAGCAGTTCTTC. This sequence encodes CAESYSAKLNEQFF.

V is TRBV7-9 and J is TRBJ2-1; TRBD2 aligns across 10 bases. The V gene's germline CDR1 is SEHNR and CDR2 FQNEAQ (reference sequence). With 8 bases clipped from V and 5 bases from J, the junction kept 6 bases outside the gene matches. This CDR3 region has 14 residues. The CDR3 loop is CASLGGLADNEQFF. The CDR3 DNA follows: TGTGCCAGCCTCGGCGGACTAGCGGACAATGAGCAGTTCTTC.

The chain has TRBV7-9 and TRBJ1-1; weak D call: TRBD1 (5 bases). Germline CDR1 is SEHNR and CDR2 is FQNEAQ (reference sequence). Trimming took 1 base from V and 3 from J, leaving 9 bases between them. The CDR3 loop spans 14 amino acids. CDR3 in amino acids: CASSLVTGHTEAFF. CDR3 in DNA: TGTGCCAGCAGCTTAGTCACGGGGCACACTGAAGCTTTCTTT.

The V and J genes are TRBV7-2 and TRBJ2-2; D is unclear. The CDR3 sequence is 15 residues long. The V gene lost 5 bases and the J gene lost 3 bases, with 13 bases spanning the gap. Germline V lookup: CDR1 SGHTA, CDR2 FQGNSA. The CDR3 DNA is TGTGCCAGCAGCCCCTCGACCGGGTACACCGGGGAGCTGTTTTTT. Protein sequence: CASSPSTGYTGELFF.

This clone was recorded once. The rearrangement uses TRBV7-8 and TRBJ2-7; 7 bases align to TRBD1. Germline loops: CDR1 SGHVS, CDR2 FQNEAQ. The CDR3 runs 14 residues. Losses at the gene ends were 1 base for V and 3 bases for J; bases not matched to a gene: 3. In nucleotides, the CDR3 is TGTGCCAGCAGCTTAGTAGGGGGCGACTACGAGCAGTACTTC. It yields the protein CASSLVGGDYEQYF. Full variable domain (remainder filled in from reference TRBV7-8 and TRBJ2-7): GAGVSQSPRYKVAKRGQDVALRCDPISGHVSLFWYQQALGQGPEFLTYFQNEAQLDKSGLPSDRFFAERPEGSVSTLKIQRTQQEDSAVYLCASSLVGGDYEQYFGPGTRLTVT.

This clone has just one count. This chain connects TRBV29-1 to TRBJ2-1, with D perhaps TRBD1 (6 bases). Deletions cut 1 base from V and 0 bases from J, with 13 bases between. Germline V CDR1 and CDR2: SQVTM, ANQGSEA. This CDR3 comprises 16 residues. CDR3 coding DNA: TGCAGCGTTGAAGGTCCTCAGGGGAGCTCCTACAATGAGCAGTTCTTC. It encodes CSVEGPQGSSYNEQFF.

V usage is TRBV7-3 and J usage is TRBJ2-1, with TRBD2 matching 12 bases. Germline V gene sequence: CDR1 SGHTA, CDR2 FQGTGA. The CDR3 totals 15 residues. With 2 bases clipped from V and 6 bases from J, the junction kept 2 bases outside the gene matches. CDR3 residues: CASSLGLAGTNEQFF. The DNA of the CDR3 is TGTGCCAGCAGCTTAGGACTAGCGGGGACCAATGAGCAGTTCTTC.

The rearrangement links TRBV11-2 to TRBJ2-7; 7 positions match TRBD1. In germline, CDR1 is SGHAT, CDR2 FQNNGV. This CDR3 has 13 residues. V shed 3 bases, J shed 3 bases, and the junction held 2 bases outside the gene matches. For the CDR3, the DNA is TGTGCCAGCAGCTTCGCAGGGGGCTACGAGCAGTACTTC. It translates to CASSFAGGYEQYF.

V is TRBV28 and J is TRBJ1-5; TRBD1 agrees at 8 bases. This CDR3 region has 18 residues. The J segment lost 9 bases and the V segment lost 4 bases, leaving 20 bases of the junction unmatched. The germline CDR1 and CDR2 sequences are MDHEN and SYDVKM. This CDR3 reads CASSSIPTGDYRLRPQHF. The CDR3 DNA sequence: TGTGCCAGCAGTTCCATCCCGACAGGGGACTACCGGTTGCGGCCCCAGCATTTT.

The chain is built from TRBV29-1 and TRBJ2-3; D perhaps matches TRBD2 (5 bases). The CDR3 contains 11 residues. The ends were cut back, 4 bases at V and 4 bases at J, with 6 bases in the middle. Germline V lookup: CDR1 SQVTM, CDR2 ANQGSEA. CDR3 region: CSVGTPDTQYF. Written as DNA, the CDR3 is TGCAGCGTTGGGACTCCAGATACGCAGTATTTT.

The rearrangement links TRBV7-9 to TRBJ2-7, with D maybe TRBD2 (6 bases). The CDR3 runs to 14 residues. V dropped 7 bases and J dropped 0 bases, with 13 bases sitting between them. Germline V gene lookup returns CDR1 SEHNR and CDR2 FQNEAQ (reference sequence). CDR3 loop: CASTPREASYEQYF. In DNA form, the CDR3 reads TGTGCCAGCACTCCAAGGGAGGCCTCCTACGAGCAGTACTTC.

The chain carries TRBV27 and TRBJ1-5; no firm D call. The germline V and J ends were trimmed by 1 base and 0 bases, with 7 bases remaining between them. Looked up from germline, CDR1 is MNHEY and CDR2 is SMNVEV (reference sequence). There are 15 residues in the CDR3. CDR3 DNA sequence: TGTGCCAGCAGTTTATTACGGGATAGCAATCAGCCCCAGCATTTT. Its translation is CASSLLRDSNQPQHF.

The CDR3 sequence is CASSLGLAGHNEQFF. CDR3 DNA sequence: TGCGCCAGCAGCCTCGGACTAGCGGGACACAATGAGCAGTTCTTC. The V gene is TRBV5-1, the J gene TRBJ2-1; TRBD2 matches at 12 bases. V trimming: 4 bases; J trimming: 5 bases; junction bases outside the gene matches: 4. The CDR3 has 15 amino acids. Germline assignment: CDR1 SGHRS and CDR2 YFSETQ.

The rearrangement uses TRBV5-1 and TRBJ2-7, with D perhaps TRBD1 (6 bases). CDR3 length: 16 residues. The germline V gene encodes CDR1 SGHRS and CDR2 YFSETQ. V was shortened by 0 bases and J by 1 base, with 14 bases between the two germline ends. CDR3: CASSLGMGQSSYEQYF. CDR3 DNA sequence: TGCGCCAGCAGCTTGGGGATGGGACAATCTTCCTACGAGCAGTACTTC.

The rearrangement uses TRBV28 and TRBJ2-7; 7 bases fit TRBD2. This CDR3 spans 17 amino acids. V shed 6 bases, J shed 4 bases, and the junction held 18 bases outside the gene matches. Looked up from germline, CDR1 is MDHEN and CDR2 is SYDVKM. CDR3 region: CASRYTTTSVVVYEQYF. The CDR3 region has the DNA TGTGCCAGCAGGTATACAACTACTAGCGTGGTAGTTTACGAGCAGTACTTC.

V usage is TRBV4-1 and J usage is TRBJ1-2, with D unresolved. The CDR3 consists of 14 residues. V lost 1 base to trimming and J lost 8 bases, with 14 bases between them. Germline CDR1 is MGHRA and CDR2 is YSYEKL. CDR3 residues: CASSQVPLLGGYTF. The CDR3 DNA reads TGCGCCAGCAGCCAAGTACCCCTCCTGGGCGGCTACACCTTC.

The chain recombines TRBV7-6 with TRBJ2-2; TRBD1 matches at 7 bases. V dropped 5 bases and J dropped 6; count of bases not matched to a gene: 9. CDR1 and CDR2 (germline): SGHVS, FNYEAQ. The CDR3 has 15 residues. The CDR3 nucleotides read TGTGCCAGCAGCCCAACGCCCGACAGGGCCGGGGAGCTGTTTTTT. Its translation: CASSPTPDRAGELFF. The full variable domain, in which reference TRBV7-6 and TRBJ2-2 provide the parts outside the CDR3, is GAGVSQSPRYKVTKRGQDVALRCDPISGHVSLYWYRQALGQGPEFLTYFNYEAQQDKSGLPNDRFSAERPEGSISTLTIQRTEQRDSAMYRCASSPTPDRAGELFFGEGSRLTVL.

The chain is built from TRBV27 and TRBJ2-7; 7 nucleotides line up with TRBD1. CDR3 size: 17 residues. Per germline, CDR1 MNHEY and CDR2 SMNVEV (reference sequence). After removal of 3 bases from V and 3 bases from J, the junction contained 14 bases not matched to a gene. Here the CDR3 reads CASSFLDRSRDSYEQYF. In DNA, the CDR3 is TGTGCCAGCAGTTTCCTTGACAGATCTCGGGACAGCTACGAGCAGTACTTC.

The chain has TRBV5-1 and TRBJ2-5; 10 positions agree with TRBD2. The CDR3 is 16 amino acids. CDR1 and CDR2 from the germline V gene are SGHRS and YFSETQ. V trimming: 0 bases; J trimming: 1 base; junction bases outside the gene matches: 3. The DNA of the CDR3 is TGCGCCAGCAGCTTGGCCACTAGCGGGATCCAAGAGACCCAGTACTTC. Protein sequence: CASSLATSGIQETQYF. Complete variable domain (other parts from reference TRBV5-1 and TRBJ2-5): KAGVTQTPRYLIKTRGQQVTLSCSPISGHRSVSWYQQTPGQGLQFLFEYFSETQRNKGNFPGRFSGRQFSNSRSEMNVSTLELGDSALYLCASSLATSGIQETQYFGPGTRLLVL.

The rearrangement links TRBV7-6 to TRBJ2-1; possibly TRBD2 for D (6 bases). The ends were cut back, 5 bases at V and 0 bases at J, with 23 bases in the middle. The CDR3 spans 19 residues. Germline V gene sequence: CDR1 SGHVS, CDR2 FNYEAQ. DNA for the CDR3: TGTGCCAGCAGCCCCGCGCTTTTTGGGGGAGGAAGCTCCTACAATGAGCAGTTCTTC. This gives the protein CASSPALFGGGSSYNEQFF.

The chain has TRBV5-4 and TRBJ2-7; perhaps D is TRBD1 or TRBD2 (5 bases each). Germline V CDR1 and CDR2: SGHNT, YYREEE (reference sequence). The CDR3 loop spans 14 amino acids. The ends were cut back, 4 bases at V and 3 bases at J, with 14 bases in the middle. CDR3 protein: CASSPGTDNYEQYF. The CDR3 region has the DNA TGTGCCAGCAGCCCCGGGACCGACAACTACGAGCAGTACTTC.

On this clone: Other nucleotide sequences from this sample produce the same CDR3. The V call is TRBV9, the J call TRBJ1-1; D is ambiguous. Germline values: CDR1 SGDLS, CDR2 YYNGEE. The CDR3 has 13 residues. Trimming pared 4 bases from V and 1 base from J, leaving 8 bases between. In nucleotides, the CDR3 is TGTGCCAGCAGCCCTGGTGGGAACACTGAAGCTTTCTTT. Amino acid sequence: CASSPGGNTEAFF.

CDR3 sequence: CATSDRGIGNQPQHF. CDR3 in DNA: TGTGCCACCAGTGACAGGGGGATCGGCAATCAGCCCCAGCATTTT. The V call is TRBV15, the J call TRBJ1-5; 9 bases align to TRBD1. After removal of 6 bases from V and 2 bases from J, the junction contained 5 bases not matched to a gene. CDR1 is LNHNV, CDR2 YYDKDF, per germline (reference sequence). This CDR3 is built from 15 residues.

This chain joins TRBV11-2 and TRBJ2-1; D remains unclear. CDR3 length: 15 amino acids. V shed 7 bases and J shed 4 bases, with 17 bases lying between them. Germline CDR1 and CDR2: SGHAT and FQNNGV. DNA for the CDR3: TGTGCCAGCAACAAAGGGATTCTGGATTACAATGAGCAGTTCTTC. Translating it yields CASNKGILDYNEQFF.

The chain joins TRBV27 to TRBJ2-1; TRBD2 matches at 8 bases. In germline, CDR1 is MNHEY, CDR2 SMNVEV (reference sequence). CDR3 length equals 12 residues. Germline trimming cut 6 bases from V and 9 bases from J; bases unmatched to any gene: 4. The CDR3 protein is CASSLRGGEQFF. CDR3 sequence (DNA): TGTGCCAGCAGCCTCCGGGGGGGTGAGCAGTTCTTC.

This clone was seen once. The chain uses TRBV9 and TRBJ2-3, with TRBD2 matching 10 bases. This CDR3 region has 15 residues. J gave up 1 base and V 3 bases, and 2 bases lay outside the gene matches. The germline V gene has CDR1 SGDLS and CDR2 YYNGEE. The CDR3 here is CASSESGRGTDTQYF. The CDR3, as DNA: TGTGCCAGCAGCGAAAGCGGGAGGGGCACAGATACGCAGTATTTT.

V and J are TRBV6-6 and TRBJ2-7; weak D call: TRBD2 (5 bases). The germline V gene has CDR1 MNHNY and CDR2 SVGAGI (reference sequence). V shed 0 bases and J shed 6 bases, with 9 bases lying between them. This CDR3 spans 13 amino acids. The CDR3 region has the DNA TGTGCCAGCAGTTACTCCCACGGGGTCGAGCAGTACTTC. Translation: CASSYSHGVEQYF.

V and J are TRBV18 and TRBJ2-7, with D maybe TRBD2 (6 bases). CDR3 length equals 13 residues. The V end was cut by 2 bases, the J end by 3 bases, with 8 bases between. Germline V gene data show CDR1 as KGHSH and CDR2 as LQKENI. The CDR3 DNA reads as TGTGCCAGCTCACCAGGGGGGAACTACGAGCAGTACTTC. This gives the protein CASSPGGNYEQYF. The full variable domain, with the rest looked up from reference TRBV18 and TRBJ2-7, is NAGVMQNPRHLVRRRGQEARLRCSPMKGHSHVYWYRQLPEEGLKFMVYLQKENIIDESGMPKERFSAEFPKEGPSILRIQQVVRGDSAAYFCASSPGGNYEQYFGPGTRLTVT.